The sequence of this T cell receptor beta chain was determined in a study of OX40 agonist ivuxolimab in advanced cancers. Study details: Three patients had partial responses: one hepatocellular carcinoma, two cutaneous melanoma.

TCRdb's copy holds only in-frame clones and misses some; the assay was immunoSEQ multiplex PCR. The sample carries about 53,000 clones, over 75% recorded once. The germline V gene has CDR1 SGHNT and CDR2 YYREEE (reference sequence). J was trimmed by 9 bases and V by 3 bases; bases with no gene match: 5. The CDR3 totals 15 residues. The chain employs TRBV5-4 and TRBJ2-1; 14 positions match TRBD2. This clonotype was obtained from an adult with an advanced solid tumor such as melanoma, head and neck, liver or kidney cancer. This specimen consisted of CD4+ or CD8+ T cells sorted from blood, obtained in a trial of the OX40 agonist ivuxolimab. This CDR3 is CASSWGLAGEGEQFF. The CDR3 DNA is TGTGCCAGCAGCTGGGGACTAGCGGGAGAAGGTGAGCAGTTCTTC.